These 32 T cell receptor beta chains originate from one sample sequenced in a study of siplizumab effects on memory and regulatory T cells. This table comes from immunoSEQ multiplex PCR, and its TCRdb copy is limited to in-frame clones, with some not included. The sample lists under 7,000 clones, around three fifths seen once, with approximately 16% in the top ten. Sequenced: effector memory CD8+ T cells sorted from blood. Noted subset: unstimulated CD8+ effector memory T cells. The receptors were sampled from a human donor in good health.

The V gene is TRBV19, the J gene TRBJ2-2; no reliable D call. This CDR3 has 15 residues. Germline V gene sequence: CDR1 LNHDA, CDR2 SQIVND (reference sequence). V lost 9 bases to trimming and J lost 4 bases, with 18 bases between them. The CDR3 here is CASGVLSLTTGELFF. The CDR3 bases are TGTGCCAGCGGCGTTTTAAGTCTGACCACCGGGGAGCTGTTTTTT.

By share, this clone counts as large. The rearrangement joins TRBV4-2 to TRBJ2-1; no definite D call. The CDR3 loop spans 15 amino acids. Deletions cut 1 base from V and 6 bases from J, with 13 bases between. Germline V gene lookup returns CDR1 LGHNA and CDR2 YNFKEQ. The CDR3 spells CASSQVLETFNEQFF. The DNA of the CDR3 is TGTGCCAGCAGCCAAGTCTTAGAGACATTCAATGAGCAGTTCTTC.

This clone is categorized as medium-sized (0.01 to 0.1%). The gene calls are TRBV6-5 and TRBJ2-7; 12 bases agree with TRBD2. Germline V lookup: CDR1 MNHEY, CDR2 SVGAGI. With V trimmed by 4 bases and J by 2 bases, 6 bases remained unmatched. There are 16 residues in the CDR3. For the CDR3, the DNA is TGTGCCAGCAGTTTCTTACTAGCGGGGGGTCCCTACGAGCAGTACTTC. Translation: CASSFLLAGGPYEQYF.

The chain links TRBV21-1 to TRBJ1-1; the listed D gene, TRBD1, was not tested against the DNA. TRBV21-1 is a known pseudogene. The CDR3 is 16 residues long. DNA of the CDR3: TGTGCCAGCAGCAAAGCAACCGGGACAGGGAACACTGAAGCTTTCTTT. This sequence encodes CASSKATGTGNTEAFF.

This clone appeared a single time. Here the CDR3 DNA reads TGTGCCAGCAGCACTCGACAGGGTGGGGGTGAGACCCAGTACTTC. Encoded protein: CASSTRQGGGETQYF. The rearrangement uses TRBV11-3 and TRBJ2-5; 7 bases are a match to TRBD1. CDR3 size: 15 residues. V lost 5 bases to trimming and J lost 5 bases; unmatched junction nucleotides: 11. From germline, CDR1 is SGHNT and CDR2 YENEEA.

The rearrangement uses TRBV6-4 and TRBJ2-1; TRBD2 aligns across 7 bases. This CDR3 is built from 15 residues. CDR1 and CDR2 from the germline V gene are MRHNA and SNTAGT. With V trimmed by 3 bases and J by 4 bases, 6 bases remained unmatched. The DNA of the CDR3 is TGTGCCAGCAGTGATTCGGCGGGGGAGTACAATGAGCAGTTCTTC. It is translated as CASSDSAGEYNEQFF.

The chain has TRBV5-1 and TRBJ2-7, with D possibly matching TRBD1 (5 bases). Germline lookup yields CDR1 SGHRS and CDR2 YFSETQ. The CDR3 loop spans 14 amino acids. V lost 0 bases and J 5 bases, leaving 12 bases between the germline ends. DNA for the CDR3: TGCGCCAGCAGCTTGGCAGGGATAGGCGACGAGCAGTACTTC. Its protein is CASSLAGIGDEQYF.

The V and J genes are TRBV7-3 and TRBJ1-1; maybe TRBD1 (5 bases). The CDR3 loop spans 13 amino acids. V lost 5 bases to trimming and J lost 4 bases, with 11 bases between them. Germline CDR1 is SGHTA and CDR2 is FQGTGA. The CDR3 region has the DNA TGTGCCAGCAGCCTGGGACGTTTCACTGAAGCTTTCTTT. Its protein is CASSLGRFTEAFF.

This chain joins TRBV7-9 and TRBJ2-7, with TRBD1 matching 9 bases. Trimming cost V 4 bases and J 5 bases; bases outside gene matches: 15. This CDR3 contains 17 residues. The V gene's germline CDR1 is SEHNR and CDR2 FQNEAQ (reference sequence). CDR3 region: CASSSAPNLDRGHEQYF. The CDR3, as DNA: TGTGCCAGCAGCTCGGCCCCAAACTTGGACAGGGGTCACGAGCAGTACTTC.

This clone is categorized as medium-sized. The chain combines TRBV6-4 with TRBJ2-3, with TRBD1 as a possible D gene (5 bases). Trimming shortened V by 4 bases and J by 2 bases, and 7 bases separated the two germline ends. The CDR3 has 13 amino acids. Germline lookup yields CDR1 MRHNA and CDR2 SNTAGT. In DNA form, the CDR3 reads TGTGCCAGCAGTGTAGGGGACACAGATACGCAGTATTTT. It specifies CASSVGDTDTQYF.

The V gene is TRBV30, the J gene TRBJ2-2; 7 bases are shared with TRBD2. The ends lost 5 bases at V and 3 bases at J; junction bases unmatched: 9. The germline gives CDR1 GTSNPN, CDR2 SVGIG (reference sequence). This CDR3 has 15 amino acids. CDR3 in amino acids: CAWGEGPRDTGELFF. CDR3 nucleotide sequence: TGTGCCTGGGGGGAGGGACCCCGGGACACCGGGGAGCTGTTTTTT. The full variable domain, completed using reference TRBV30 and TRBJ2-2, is SQTIHQWPATLVQPVGSPLSLECTVEGTSNPNLYWYRQAAGRGLQLLFYSVGIGQISSEVPQNLSASRPQDRQFILSSKKLLLSDSGFYLCAWGEGPRDTGELFFGEGSRLTVL.

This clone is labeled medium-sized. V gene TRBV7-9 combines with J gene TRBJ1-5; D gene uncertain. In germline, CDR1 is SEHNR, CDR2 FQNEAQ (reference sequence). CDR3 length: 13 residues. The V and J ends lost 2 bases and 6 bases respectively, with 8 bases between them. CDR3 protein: CASSLMGSQPQHF. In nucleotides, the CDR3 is TGTGCCAGCAGCTTAATGGGGAGTCAGCCCCAGCATTTT.

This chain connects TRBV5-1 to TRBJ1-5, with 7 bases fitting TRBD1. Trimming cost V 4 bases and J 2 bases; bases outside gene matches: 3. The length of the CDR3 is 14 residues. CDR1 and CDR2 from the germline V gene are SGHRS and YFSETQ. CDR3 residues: CASSAGQGNQPQHF. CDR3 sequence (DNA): TGCGCCAGCAGCGCCGGACAGGGCAATCAGCCCCAGCATTTT. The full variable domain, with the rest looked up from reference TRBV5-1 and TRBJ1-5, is KAGVTQTPRYLIKTRGQQVTLSCSPISGHRSVSWYQQTPGQGLQFLFEYFSETQRNKGNFPGRFSGRQFSNSRSEMNVSTLELGDSALYLCASSAGQGNQPQHFGDGTRLSIL.

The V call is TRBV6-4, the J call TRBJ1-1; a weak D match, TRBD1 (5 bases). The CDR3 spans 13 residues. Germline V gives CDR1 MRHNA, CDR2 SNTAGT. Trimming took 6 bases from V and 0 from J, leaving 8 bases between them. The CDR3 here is CASSQGMNTEAFF. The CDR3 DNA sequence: TGTGCCAGCAGCCAGGGTATGAACACTGAAGCTTTCTTT.

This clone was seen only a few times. The DNA of the CDR3 is TGTGCCAGCAGTTCCCAAAGGGGGTCCTATAATTCACCCCTCCACTTT. This sequence encodes CASSSQRGSYNSPLHF. This chain uses TRBV6-5 with TRBJ1-6; TRBD1 might be the D (6 bases). The germline CDR1 and CDR2 sequences are MNHEY and SVGAGI. The CDR3 has 16 amino acids. The V end lost 4 bases, the J end lost 1 base, and 11 bases lay between the germline ends.

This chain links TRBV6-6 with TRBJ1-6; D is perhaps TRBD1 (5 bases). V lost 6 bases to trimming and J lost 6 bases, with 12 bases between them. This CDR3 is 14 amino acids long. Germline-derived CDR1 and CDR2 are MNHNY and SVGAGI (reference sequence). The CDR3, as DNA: TGTGCCAGCAGGCTCGGGGCAGGTAATTCACCCCTCCACTTT. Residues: CASRLGAGNSPLHF.

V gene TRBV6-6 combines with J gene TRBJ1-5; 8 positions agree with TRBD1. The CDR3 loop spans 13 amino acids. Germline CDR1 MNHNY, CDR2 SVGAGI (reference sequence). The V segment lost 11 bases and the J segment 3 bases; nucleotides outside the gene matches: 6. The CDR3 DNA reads TGTGCCGGCGGACAGGGTTACAATCAGCCCCAGCATTTT. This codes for CAGGQGYNQPQHF.

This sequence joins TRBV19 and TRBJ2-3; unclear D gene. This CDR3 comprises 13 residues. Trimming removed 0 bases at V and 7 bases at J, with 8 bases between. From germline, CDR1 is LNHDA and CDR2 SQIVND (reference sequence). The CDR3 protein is CASSIDSANTQYF. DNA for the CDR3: TGTGCCAGTAGTATAGACAGTGCAAATACGCAGTATTTT.

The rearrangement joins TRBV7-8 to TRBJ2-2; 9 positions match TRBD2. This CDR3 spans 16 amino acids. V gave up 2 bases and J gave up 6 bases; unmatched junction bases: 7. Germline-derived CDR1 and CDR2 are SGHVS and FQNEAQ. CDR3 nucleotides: TGTGCCAGCAGCTTACGGCCTAGCGGGGAATCCGGGGAGCTGTTTTTT. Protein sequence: CASSLRPSGESGELFF.

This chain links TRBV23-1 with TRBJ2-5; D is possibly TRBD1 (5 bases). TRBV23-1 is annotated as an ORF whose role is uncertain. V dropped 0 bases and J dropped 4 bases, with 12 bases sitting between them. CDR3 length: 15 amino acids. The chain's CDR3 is CASSQSSARVETQYF. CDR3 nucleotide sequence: TGCGCCAGCAGTCAATCGTCGGCCAGGGTAGAGACCCAGTACTTC.

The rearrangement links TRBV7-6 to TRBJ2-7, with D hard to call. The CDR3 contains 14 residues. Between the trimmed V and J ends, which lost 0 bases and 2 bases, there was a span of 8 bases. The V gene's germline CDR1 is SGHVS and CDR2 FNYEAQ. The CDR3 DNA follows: TGTGCCAGCAGCTTAGCGATAGGAGCCTACGAGCAGTACTTC. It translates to CASSLAIGAYEQYF.

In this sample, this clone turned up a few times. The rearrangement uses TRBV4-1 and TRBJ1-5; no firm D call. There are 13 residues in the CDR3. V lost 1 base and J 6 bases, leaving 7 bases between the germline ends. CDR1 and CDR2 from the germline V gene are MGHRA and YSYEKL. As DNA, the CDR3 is TGCGCCAGCAGCCAAGTTGAGGGTCAGCCCCAGCATTTT. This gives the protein CASSQVEGQPQHF.

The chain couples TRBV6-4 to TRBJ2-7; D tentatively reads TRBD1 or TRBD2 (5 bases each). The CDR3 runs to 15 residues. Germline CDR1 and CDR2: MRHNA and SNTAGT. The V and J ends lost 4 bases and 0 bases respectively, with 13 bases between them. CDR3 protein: CASSAYEGSSYEQYF. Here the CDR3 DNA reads TGTGCCAGCAGTGCTTATGAGGGGAGCTCCTACGAGCAGTACTTC.

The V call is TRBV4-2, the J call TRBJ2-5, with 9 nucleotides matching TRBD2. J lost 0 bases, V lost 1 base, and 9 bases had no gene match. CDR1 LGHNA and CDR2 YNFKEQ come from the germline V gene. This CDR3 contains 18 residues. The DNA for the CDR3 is TGTGCCAGCAGCCAAGTCTTCTATGCGGGGGGGAACCAAGAGACCCAGTACTTC. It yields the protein CASSQVFYAGGNQETQYF.

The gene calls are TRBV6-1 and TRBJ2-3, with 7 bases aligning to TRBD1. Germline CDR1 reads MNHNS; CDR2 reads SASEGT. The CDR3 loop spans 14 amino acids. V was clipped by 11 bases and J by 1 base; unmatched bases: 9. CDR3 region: CAGETGQGTDTQYF. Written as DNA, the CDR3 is TGTGCCGGGGAGACTGGACAGGGCACAGATACGCAGTATTTT.

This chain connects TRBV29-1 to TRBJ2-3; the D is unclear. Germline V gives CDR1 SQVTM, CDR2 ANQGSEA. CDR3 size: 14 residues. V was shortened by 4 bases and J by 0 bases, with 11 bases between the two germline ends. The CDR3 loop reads CSVAELSSTDTQYF. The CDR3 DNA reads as TGCAGCGTTGCGGAGCTCTCAAGCACAGATACGCAGTATTTT.

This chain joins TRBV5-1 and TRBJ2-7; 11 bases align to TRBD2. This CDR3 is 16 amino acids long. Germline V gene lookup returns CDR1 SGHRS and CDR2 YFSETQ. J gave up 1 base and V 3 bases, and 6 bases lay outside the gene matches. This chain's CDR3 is CASSSLAGGPSYEQYF. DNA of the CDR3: TGCGCCAGCAGCTCCCTAGCGGGGGGACCTTCCTACGAGCAGTACTTC.

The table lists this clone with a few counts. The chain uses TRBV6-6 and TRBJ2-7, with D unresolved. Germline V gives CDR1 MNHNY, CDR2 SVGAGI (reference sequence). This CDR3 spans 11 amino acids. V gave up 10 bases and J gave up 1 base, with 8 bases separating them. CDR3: CATTSSYEQYF. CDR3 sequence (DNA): TGTGCCACCACCTCATCCTACGAGCAGTACTTC.

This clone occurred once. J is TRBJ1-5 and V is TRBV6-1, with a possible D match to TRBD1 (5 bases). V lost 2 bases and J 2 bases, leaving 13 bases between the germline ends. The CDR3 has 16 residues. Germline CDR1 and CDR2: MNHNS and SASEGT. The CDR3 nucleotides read TGTGCCAGCAGTGAACGGGACGGCGGGGGCAATCAGCCCCAGCATTTT. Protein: CASSERDGGGNQPQHF.

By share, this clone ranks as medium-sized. CDR3 in amino acids: CASSDTRDSSGANVLTF. CDR3 nucleotide sequence: TGTGCCAGCAGTGACACCCGGGACAGCTCTGGGGCCAACGTCCTGACTTTC. The chain is built from TRBV6-4 and TRBJ2-6; 7 positions agree with TRBD1. The ends lost 2 bases at V and 0 bases at J; junction bases unmatched: 4. CDR1 and CDR2 (germline): MRHNA, SNTAGT. The CDR3 contains 17 residues.

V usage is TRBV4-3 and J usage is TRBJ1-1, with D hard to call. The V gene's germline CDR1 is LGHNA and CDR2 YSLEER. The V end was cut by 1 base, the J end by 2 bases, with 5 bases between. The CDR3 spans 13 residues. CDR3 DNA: TGCGCCAGCAGCCAAGTCCCTAACACTGAAGCTTTCTTT. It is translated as CASSQVPNTEAFF.

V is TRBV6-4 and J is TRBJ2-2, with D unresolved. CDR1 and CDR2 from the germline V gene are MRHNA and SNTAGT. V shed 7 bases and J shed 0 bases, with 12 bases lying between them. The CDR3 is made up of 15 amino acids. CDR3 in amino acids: CASTKDGSNTGELFF. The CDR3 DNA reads TGTGCCAGCACCAAGGACGGATCGAACACCGGGGAGCTGTTTTTT.